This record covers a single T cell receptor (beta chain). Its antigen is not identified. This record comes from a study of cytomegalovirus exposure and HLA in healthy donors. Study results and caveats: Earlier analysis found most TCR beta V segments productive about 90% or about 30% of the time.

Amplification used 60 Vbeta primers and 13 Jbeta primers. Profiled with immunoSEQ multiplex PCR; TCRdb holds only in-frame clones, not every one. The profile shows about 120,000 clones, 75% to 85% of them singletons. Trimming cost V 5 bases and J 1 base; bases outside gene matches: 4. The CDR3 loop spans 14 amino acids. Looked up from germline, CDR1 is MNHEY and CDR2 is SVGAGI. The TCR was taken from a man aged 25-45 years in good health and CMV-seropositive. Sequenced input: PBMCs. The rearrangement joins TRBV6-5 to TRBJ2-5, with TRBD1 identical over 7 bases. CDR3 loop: CASSLYRGQETQYF. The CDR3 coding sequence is TGTGCCAGCAGTCTTTACAGGGGCCAAGAGACCCAGTACTTC.